These 7 T cell receptor beta chains share one sample of origin, sequenced in a study of long-term antiretroviral therapy in people with HIV (dated by TCRdb to 2021 to 2024). The immunoSEQ hsTCRB v3.0 assay was used at survey level resolution to sequence the TRB variable region. As stored in TCRdb, this immuneACCESS dataset retains in-frame rearrangements with V and J assigned. A fraction of the clones does not appear; measured against another copy, unresolved V genes explain less than half of the discrepancy, and the remainder lacks a known reason. The sample table contains under 14,000 clones; only one count was recorded for 81% of them. Around 19% of the sample is held by the ten biggest clonotypes. The sequenced sample was unsorted PBMCs, obtained 1.8 years after starting antiretroviral therapy. The source is a man in his forties with HIV.

The rearrangement joins TRBV12-5 to TRBJ2-2; TRBD2 is a possible D gene (6 bases). V was shortened by 3 bases and J by 2 bases, with 13 bases between the two germline ends. The CDR3 runs 16 residues. Germline CDR1 reads LGHNT; CDR2 reads FRNRAP. The CDR3 region is CASGFGGATNTGELFF. The CDR3 DNA is TGTGCTAGTGGTTTCGGGGGTGCCACAAACACCGGGGAGCTGTTTTTT.

The V gene is TRBV7-9, the J gene TRBJ1-2, with D possibly matching TRBD1 (6 bases). The germline V and J ends were trimmed by 2 bases and 4 bases, with 14 bases remaining between them. The CDR3 length is 15 residues. Germline V gives CDR1 SEHNR, CDR2 FQNEAQ (reference sequence). CDR3 nucleotides: TGTGCCAGCAGCTTAACTCCAGGGGCTCCCTATGGCTACACCTTC. This sequence encodes CASSLTPGAPYGYTF.

The gene calls are TRBV7-3 and TRBJ2-2; no reliable D call. Germline V gives CDR1 SGHTA, CDR2 FQGTGA. The ends were cut back, 8 bases at V and 5 bases at J, with 15 bases in the middle. The CDR3 contains 14 residues. CDR3 DNA: TGTGCCAGCCGGGCCGCCTCGAGGACCGGGGAGCTGTTTTTT. This translates into CASRAASRTGELFF. Using reference TRBV7-3 and TRBJ2-2 for the parts outside the CDR3, the full variable domain is GAGVSQTPSNKVTEKGKYVELRCDPISGHTALYWYRQSLGQGPEFLIYFQGTGAADDSGLPNDRFFAVRPEGSVSTLKIQRTERGDSAVYLCASRAASRTGELFFGEGSRLTVL.

The rearrangement joins TRBV11-2 to TRBJ2-1; perhaps TRBD2 as D (5 bases). V was cut by 2 bases and J by 3 bases, with 11 bases left in between. CDR1 is SGHAT and CDR2 is FQNNGV in the germline V gene. CDR3 length: 15 residues. CDR3 sequence: CASSLYERNYNEQFF. The CDR3 DNA follows: TGTGCCAGCAGCTTATATGAGCGGAACTACAATGAGCAGTTCTTC.

The rearrangement uses TRBV27 and TRBJ2-6; D gene ambiguous. The CDR3 consists of 14 residues. Germline V CDR1 and CDR2: MNHEY, SMNVEV (reference sequence). Trimming pared 3 bases from V and 0 bases from J, leaving 3 bases between. The CDR3 nucleotides are TGTGCCAGCAGTTTGCTCTCTGGGGCCAACGTCCTGACTTTC. Residues: CASSLLSGANVLTF.

The chain uses TRBV28 and TRBJ1-2; the match to TRBD1 covers 9 bases. Germline V gene data show CDR1 as MDHEN and CDR2 as SYDVKM. After removal of 5 bases from V and 2 bases from J, the junction contained 12 bases not matched to a gene. CDR3 size: 17 residues. CDR3 nucleotide sequence: TGTGCCAGCAGTCCTCGGACAGGGGCGAGCTTAAACTATGGCTACACCTTC. Its protein is CASSPRTGASLNYGYTF.

The chain combines TRBV14 with TRBJ1-2; no firm D call. V gave up 0 bases and J gave up 8 bases, with 7 bases separating them. The CDR3 has 12 residues. Germline V lookup: CDR1 SGHDN, CDR2 FVKESK. The CDR3 DNA follows: TGTGCCAGCAGCCAAGAGAGAGGAGGCTACACCTTC. Amino acids: CASSQERGGYTF.